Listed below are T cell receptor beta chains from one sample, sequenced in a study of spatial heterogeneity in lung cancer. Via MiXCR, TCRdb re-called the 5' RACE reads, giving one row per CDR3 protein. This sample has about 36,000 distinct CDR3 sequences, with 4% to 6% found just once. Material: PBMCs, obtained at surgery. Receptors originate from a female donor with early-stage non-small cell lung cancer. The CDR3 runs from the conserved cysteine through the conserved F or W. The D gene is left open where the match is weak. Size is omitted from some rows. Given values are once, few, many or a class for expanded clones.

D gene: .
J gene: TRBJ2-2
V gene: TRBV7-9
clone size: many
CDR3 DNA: TGTGCCAGCCATACTGGTAACACCGGGGAGCTGTTTTTT
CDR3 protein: CASHTGNTGELFF

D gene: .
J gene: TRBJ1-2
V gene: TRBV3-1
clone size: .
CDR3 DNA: TGTGCCAGCAGCCTGAGTGGAAACTATGGCTACACCTTC
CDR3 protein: CASSLSGNYGYTF

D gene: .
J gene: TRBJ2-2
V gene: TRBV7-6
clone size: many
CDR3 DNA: TGTGCCAGCAGCTCTCGTGGAGGGGCCTCGAACACCGGGGAGCTGTTTTTT
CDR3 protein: CASSSRGGASNTGELFF

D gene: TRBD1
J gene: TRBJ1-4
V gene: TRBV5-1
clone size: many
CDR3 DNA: TGCGCCAGCAGAAAACAGGGGACTATTAATGAAAAACTGTTTTTT
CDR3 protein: CASRKQGTINEKLFF

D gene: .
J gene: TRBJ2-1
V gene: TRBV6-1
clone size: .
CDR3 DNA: TGTGCCAGCCTCGTTGGGGGCAGCAACAATGAGCAGTTCTTC
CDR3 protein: CASLVGGSNNEQFF

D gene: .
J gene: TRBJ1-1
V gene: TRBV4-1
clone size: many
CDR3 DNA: TGCGCCAGCAGCCAAGAAGGGGGCACTGAAGCTTTCTTT
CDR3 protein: CASSQEGGTEAFF

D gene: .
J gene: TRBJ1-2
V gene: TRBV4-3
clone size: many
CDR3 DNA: TGCGCCAGCAGCCAGTTTGGGTTTTCTAACTATGGCTACACCTTC
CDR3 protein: CASSQFGFSNYGYTF

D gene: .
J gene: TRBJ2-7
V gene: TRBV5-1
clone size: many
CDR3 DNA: TGCGCCAGCAGCTTAAATAGGGCCGATGACGAGCAGTACTTC
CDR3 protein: CASSLNRADDEQYF

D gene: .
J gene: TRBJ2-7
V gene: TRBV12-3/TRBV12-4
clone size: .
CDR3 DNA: TGTGCCAGCAGCTGGGCCACAGGGGAGGTGTACTTC
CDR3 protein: CASSWATGEVYF

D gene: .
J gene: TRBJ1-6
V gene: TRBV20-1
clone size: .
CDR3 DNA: TGCAGTGCTAGTCGCGGACATAATTCACCCCTCCACTTT
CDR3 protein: CSASRGHNSPLHF

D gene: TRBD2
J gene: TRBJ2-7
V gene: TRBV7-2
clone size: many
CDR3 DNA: TGTGCCAGCAGCCCCGGACTAGCGTACTACGAGCAGTACTTC
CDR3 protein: CASSPGLAYYEQYF

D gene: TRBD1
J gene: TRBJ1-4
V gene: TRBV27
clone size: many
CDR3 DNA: TGTGCCAGCAGTCGGGACAGGGATTCGGAAAAACTGTTTTTT
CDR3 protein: CASSRDRDSEKLFF

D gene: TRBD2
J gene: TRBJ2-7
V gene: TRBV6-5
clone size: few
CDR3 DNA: TGTGCCAGCAGCACATCCCCACTAGCGGGGGAAACCGACGAGCAGTACTTC
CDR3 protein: CASSTSPLAGETDEQYF

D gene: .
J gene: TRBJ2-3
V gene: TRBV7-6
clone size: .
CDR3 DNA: TGTGCCAGCAGCTCTATGGACACCCTTAGCACAGATACGCAGTATTTT
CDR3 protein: CASSSMDTLSTDTQYF

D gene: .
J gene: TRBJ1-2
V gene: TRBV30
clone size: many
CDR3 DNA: TGTGCCTGGAGTGTAATGGACCTGTGGGGCTACACCTTC
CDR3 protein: CAWSVMDLWGYTF

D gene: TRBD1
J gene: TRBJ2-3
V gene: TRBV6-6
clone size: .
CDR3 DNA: TGTGCCAGCAGCCAGGGACAGATAAAGGGAAATACGCAGTATTTT
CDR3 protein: CASSQGQIKGNTQYF

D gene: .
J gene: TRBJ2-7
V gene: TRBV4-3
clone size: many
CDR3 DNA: TGCGCCAGCAGCCAAGGTTTCAGAAGCTACGAGCAGTACTTC
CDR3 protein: CASSQGFRSYEQYF

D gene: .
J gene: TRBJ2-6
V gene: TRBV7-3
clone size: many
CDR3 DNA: TGTGCCAGCAGCTTAGGCTGGGGGCCGGTAGGCTCTGGGGCCAACGTCCTGACTTTC
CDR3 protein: CASSLGWGPVGSGANVLTF

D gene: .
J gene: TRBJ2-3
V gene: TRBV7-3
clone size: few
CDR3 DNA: TGTGCCAGCAGCTGGCGTAACACAGATACGCAGTATTTT
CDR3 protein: CASSWRNTDTQYF

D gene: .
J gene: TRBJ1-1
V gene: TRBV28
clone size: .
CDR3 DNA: TGTGCCAGCAGTCCCGAGGTTACTGAAGCTTTCTTT
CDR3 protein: CASSPEVTEAFF

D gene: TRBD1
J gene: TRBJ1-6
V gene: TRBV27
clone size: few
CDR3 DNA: TGTGCCAGCAAGGGACAGAGCTATAGCTCCTATAATTCACCCCTCCACTTT
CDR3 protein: CASKGQSYSSYNSPLHF

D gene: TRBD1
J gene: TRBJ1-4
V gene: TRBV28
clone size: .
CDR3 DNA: TGTGCCAGCATAAAACGGGGACAGACCCCAACTAATGAAAAACTGTTTTTT
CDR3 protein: CASIKRGQTPTNEKLFF

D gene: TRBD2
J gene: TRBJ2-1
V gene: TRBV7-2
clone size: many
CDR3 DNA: TGTGCCAGCAGCTTATCTAGCGGGGGCGGAATATGGAATGAGCAGTTCTTC
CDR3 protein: CASSLSSGGGIWNEQFF

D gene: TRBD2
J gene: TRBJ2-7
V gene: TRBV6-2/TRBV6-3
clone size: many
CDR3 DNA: TGTGCCAGCAAGGTAGCGGGTGTCCACGAGCAGTACTTC
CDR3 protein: CASKVAGVHEQYF

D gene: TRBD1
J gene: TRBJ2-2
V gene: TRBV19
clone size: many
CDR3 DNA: TGTGCCAGTAGAGGGACAGGGATAAACACCGGGGAGCTGTTTTTT
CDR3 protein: CASRGTGINTGELFF

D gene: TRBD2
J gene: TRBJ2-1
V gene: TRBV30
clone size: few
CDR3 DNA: TGTGCCTGGGGCCGCCTAGCGGGGAGGGACAATGAGCAGTTCTTC
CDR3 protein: CAWGRLAGRDNEQFF

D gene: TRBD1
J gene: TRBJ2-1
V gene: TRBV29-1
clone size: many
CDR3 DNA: TGCAGCGTTGCAGGGGGTAGCTCCTACAATGAGCAGTTCTTC
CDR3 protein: CSVAGGSSYNEQFF

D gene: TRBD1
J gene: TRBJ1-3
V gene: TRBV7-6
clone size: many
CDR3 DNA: TGTGCCAGCAGCTTATCCGGGACAGGGGCTGGAAACACCATATATTTT
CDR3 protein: CASSLSGTGAGNTIYF

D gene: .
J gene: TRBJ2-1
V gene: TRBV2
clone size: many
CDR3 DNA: TGTGCCAGCAGTGCATGGGCGGGCCATGAGCAGTTCTTC
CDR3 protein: CASSAWAGHEQFF

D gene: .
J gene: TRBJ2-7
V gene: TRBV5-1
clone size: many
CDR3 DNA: TGCGCCAGCAGCTTGAGCGTGCCCTCCTACGAGCAGTACTTC
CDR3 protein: CASSLSVPSYEQYF

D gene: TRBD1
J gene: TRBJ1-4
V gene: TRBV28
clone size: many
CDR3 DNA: TGTGCCAGCAGTCTAAAGCCGGGACAGAGGGATGAAAAACTGTTTTTT
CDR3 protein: CASSLKPGQRDEKLFF

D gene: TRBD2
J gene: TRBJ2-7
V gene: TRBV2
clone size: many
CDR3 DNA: TGTGCCAGCAGTGAACAGGCGGGGGGGCGTTACGAGCAGTACTTC
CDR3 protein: CASSEQAGGRYEQYF

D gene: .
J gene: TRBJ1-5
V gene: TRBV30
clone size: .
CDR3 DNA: TGTGCCTGGAGTCCCCGAGGGGGGAATTCCCAGCCCCAGCATTTT
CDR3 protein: CAWSPRGGNSQPQHF

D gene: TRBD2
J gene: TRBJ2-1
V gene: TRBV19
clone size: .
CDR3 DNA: TGTGCCAGTAGTAATGGGATAGCGGGAGACGATGAGCAGTTCTTC
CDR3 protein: CASSNGIAGDDEQFF

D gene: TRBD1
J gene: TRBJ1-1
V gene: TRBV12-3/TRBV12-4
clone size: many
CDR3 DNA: TGTGCCAGCAGTCCCCTACAGGGGGGAAGGAACACTGAAGCTTTCTTT
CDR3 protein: CASSPLQGGRNTEAFF

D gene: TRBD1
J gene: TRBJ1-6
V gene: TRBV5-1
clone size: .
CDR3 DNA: TGCGCCAGCAGCTCCGGACAGGGGAACTCACCCCTCCACTTT
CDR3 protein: CASSSGQGNSPLHF

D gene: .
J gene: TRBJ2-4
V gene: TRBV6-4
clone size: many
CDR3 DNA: TGTGCCAGCGTCCGAGCCAAAAACATTCAGTACTTC
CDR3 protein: CASVRAKNIQYF

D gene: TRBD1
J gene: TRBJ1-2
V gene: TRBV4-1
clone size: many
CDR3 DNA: TGCGCCAGCAGCCAGCTGCCCCACAGGGGAAACTATGGCTACACCTTC
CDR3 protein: CASSQLPHRGNYGYTF